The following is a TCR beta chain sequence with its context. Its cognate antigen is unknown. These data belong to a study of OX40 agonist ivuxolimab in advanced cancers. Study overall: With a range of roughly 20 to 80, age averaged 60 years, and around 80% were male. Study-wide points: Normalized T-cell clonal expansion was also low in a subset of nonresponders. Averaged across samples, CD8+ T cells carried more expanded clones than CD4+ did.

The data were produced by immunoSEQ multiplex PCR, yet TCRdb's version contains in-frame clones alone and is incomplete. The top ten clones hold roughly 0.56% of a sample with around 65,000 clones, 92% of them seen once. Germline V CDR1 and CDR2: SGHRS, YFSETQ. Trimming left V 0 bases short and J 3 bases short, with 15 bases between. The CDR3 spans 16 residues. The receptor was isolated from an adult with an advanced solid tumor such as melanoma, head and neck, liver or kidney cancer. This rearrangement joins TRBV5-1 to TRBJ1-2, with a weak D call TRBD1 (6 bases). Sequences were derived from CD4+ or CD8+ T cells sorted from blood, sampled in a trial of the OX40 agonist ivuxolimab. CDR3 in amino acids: CASSLGGAGEDYGYTF. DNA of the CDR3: TGCGCCAGCAGCTTGGGTGGGGCAGGGGAGGACTATGGCTACACCTTC.